This entry concerns a single TCR beta chain. Its target is unknown. This sample is drawn from a study of shared clonotypes between healthy human individuals. Overall study findings and caveats: Naive subsets generally had larger estimated richness than memory subsets.

The CDR3 length is 15 residues. Germline-derived CDR1 and CDR2 are LNHDA and SQIVND (reference sequence). V shed 4 bases and J shed 4 bases, with 14 bases lying between them. CD45RO-negative, CCR7-selected cells formed the naive CD8 fraction, which excluded terminally differentiated effector memory CD45RA+ cells. Sequencing was performed with immunoSEQ multiplex PCR; in TCRdb, only in-frame clones are kept and a portion is missing. The sample records millions of clones, just over 90% being singletons. J is TRBJ1-5 and V is TRBV19; the D is unclear. Sequencing input: naive CD8+ T cells from PBMCs. The sequence was obtained from a man younger than 35 in good health. Some clones in this sample may be carry-over from other donors' samples. The CDR3 is CASSKDTTVNQPQHF. CDR3 coding DNA: TGTGCCAGTAGTAAAGACACTACCGTTAATCAGCCCCAGCATTTT.